Each of the 6 T cell receptor beta chains below was sequenced from the same sample in a study of T cell responses to AZD1222 COVID-19 vaccine. Clones were read by immunoSEQ multiplex PCR, and TCRdb kept only the in-frame ones, dropping some. Here the sample spans 84,000 or so clones, 75% to 90% being singletons. The sample in question was peripheral blood, obtained on day 0 of AZD1222 vaccination. The receptors shown here come from an adult in good health.

The V gene is TRBV7-2, the J gene TRBJ2-5; no firm D call. The germline V gene has CDR1 SGHTA and CDR2 FQGNSA. The V and J ends lost 5 bases and 3 bases respectively, with 10 bases between them. CDR3 length: 13 residues. CDR3 sequence reads: CASSRGSKETQYF. CDR3 bases: TGTGCCAGCAGCCGCGGCAGCAAAGAGACCCAGTACTTC.

The V and J genes are TRBV19 and TRBJ1-1; TRBD1 aligns across 7 bases. The CDR3 totals 15 residues. Germline V gives CDR1 LNHDA, CDR2 SQIVND (reference sequence). V lost 5 bases and J lost 0; bases outside the gene matches: 6. The CDR3 region is CASSPEGQLNTEAFF. The CDR3 nucleotides are TGTGCCAGTAGTCCAGAGGGACAGCTGAACACTGAAGCTTTCTTT.

V gene TRBV29-1 combines with J gene TRBJ1-2; D is unresolved. CDR3 length equals 8 residues. With 3 bases removed from V and 7 bases from J, the gap between germline ends came to 0 bases. Germline V gives CDR1 SQVTM, CDR2 ANQGSEA. CDR3 sequence: CSVDGYTF. The CDR3 nucleotides are TGCAGCGTTGATGGCTACACCTTC.

This clone was counted once. This chain links TRBV27 with TRBJ2-5, with TRBD2 matching over 11 bases. There are 16 residues in the CDR3. The V gene's germline CDR1 is MNHEY and CDR2 SMNVEV (reference sequence). The trim removed 7 bases at V and 4 bases at J, leaving 11 bases unmatched. The CDR3 loop is CASNSEGLAGVETQYF. In nucleotides, the CDR3 is TGTGCCAGCAACTCTGAAGGACTAGCGGGCGTAGAGACCCAGTACTTC.

This CDR3 reads CASSYPTQAGGLYEQYF. CDR3 nucleotide sequence: TGTGCCAGCAGTTACCCTACTCAGGCGGGAGGGCTCTACGAGCAGTACTTC. The V and J genes are TRBV6-2 or TRBV6-3 and TRBJ2-7, with 9 bases lining up with TRBD2. CDR3 length: 17 amino acids. Germline assignment: CDR1 MNHEY and CDR2 SVGEGT. J was trimmed by 3 bases and V by 2 bases; bases with no gene match: 11.

This sequence joins TRBV6-5 and TRBJ2-7, with 10 bases fitting TRBD2. Trimming at V came to 6 bases and at J to 1 base, leaving 6 bases not matched to a gene. The CDR3 spans 15 residues. Germline values: CDR1 MNHEY, CDR2 SVGAGI. CDR3 sequence (DNA): TGTGCCAGCAGGAGGACTAGCGGAGCATCCTACGAGCAGTACTTC. Its translation is CASRRTSGASYEQYF.